Shown below are 16 T cell receptor beta chains from a single sample sequenced in a study of T cell repertoires in cytomegalovirus infection. TCRdb reprocessed the reads via MiXCR and lists one record per CDR3 protein. The table records around 530,000 distinct CDR3 sequences, 26% of them present only once. Sequencing used PBMCs. These receptors originate from a human donor in good health (CMV status not recorded). Some clones in this sample may be carry-over from other donors' samples.

Concerning this clonotype itself: A much larger clone differs from this one at a single base, so this may be a read error. This chain connects TRBV7-2 to TRBJ2-7; D is undetermined. The CDR3 length is 16 residues. Per germline, CDR1 SGHTA and CDR2 FQGNSA. This chain's CDR3 is CDSSLGLRLIPYEQYF. In DNA form, the CDR3 reads TGTGACAGCAGCTTGGGTCTACGACTCATACCTTACGAGCAGTACTTC.

The V call is TRBV19, the J call TRBJ2-1; D gene uncertain. CDR3 size: 12 residues. In germline, CDR1 is LNHDA, CDR2 SQIVND (reference sequence). With 9 bases removed from V and 3 bases from J, the gap between germline ends came to 9 bases. CDR3 in DNA: TGTGCCAGCGACGACGGCTACAATGAGCAGTTCTTC. Encoded protein: CASDDGYNEQFF.

This clonotype appeared once. The chain combines TRBV19 with TRBJ2-1, with 10 bases aligning to TRBD2. Germline loops: CDR1 LNHDA, CDR2 SQIVND (reference sequence). The CDR3 runs 14 residues. The V and J ends lost 5 bases and 8 bases, in that order; junction bases with no gene match: 6. The CDR3 DNA reads as TGTGCCAGTAGTTCACCCGGGACTAGCGATGAGCAGTTCTTC. It is translated as CASSSPGTSDEQFF.

The J gene is TRBJ1-2, the V gene TRBV20-1, with TRBD1 as a possible D gene (6 bases). Trimming removed 3 bases at V and 1 base at J, with 15 bases between. The CDR3 runs to 15 residues. Germline values: CDR1 DFQATT, CDR2 SNEGSKA (reference sequence). The CDR3: CSARGGGGLNYGYTF. The CDR3 nucleotides are TGCAGTGCTAGGGGGGGCGGGGGGCTTAACTATGGCTACACCTTC.

The chain links TRBV20-1 to TRBJ1-2; 12 nucleotides agree with TRBD1. Germline CDR1 DFQATT, CDR2 SNEGSKA (reference sequence). This CDR3 spans 15 amino acids. The V segment lost 0 bases and the J segment 5 bases; nucleotides outside the gene matches: 4. The CDR3 here is CSAREGTGGAYGYTF. CDR3 nucleotide sequence: TGCAGTGCTAGAGAGGGGACAGGGGGCGCTTATGGCTACACCTTC.

The V call is TRBV6-1, the J call TRBJ1-2; TRBD1 matches at 8 bases. This CDR3 is 15 amino acids long. CDR1 and CDR2 (germline): MNHNS, SASEGT. The J segment lost 2 bases and the V segment lost 2 bases, leaving 4 bases of the junction unmatched. CDR3 in amino acids: CASSEYRTGNYGYTF. The CDR3 region has the DNA TGTGCCAGCAGTGAATACAGGACAGGGAACTATGGCTACACCTTC.

This clonotype has just a few counts. The rearrangement links TRBV28 to TRBJ1-1; D gene unclear. Trimming cost V 6 bases and J 4 bases, with 15 bases left between them. CDR3 length equals 14 residues. Germline CDR1 MDHEN, CDR2 SYDVKM. The CDR3 nucleotides read TGTGCCAGCAGCCGCACCGCGGGGTTCACTGAAGCTTTCTTT. Its protein product is CASSRTAGFTEAFF.

The genes are TRBV11-1 and TRBJ2-2; TRBD2 aligns across 9 bases. V gave up 1 base and J gave up 5 bases; unmatched junction bases: 8. Germline values: CDR1 SGHAT, CDR2 FQDESV (reference sequence). The CDR3 runs 17 residues. The CDR3 sequence: CASSLGGGRARTGELFF. CDR3 DNA: TGTGCCAGCAGCTTAGGTGGCGGGAGGGCCCGGACCGGGGAGCTGTTTTTT.

J is TRBJ1-2 and V is TRBV4-1, with 7 bases matching TRBD1. The germline V gene encodes CDR1 MGHRA and CDR2 YSYEKL. The V and J ends lost 4 bases and 4 bases, in that order; junction bases with no gene match: 9. There are 15 residues in the CDR3. CDR3 region: CASSRGTETIYGYTF. Written as DNA, the CDR3 is TGCGCCAGCAGCCGGGGGACAGAAACGATCTATGGCTACACCTTC.

The chain uses TRBV20-1 and TRBJ1-1; D call uncertain. Germline loops: CDR1 DFQATT, CDR2 SNEGSKA (reference sequence). The CDR3 has 12 residues. Trimming pared 4 bases from V and 1 base from J, leaving 7 bases between. The CDR3: CSATKGNTEAFF. DNA of the CDR3: TGCAGTGCTACCAAGGGGAACACTGAAGCTTTCTTT.

This clonotype was counted ten times or more. The genes are TRBV7-6 and TRBJ2-7, with D perhaps TRBD1 (6 bases). The CDR3 contains 16 residues. Per the germline V gene, CDR1 is SGHVS and CDR2 is FNYEAQ. With 3 bases removed from V and 2 bases from J, the gap between germline ends came to 17 bases. For the CDR3, the DNA is TGTGCCAGCAGCTTCCGGGGACACCTAGAAGCCTACGAGCAGTACGTC. This gives the protein CASSFRGHLEAYEQYV.

The chain recombines TRBV6-1 with TRBJ2-1, with a tentative D call TRBD1 (6 bases). Looked up from germline, CDR1 is MNHNS and CDR2 is SASEGT. This CDR3 contains 13 residues. V dropped 6 bases and J dropped 9 bases, with 15 bases sitting between them. The CDR3 here is CASSQQGKLEQFF. As DNA, the CDR3 is TGTGCCAGCAGCCAACAGGGTAAACTTGAGCAGTTCTTC.

This clonotype was recorded at least ten times. The rearrangement uses TRBV25-1 and TRBJ1-6; 8 bases map to TRBD1. Germline V CDR1 and CDR2: MGHDK, SYGVNS. Unmatched junction bases numbered 14, after V lost 2 bases and J lost 5 bases. The CDR3 is 19 amino acids. As DNA, the CDR3 is TGTGCCAGCAGTGAAAGCCCCTCATGGGACAGGCGGCATAATTCACCCCTCCACTTT. Its protein is CASSESPSWDRRHNSPLHF.

The genes are TRBV29-1 and TRBJ1-2; the D is unclear. The germline V gene has CDR1 SQVTM and CDR2 ANQGSEA. This CDR3 has 13 residues. V was clipped by 7 bases and J by 3 bases, with 15 bases between them. The CDR3, as DNA: TGCAGCGCAGGAACCGGAGGATACTATGGCTACACCTTC. It specifies CSAGTGGYYGYTF.

This clonotype has a handful of counts. The rearrangement joins TRBV27 to TRBJ2-3, with 8 bases lining up with TRBD1. The CDR3 is 17 residues long. The germline gives CDR1 MNHEY, CDR2 SMNVEV (reference sequence). V lost 2 bases to trimming and J lost 4 bases; unmatched junction nucleotides: 11. CDR3 in DNA: TGTGCCAGCAGTTTACGACTGGACAGGGTTAGTTCAGATACGCAGTATTTT. Translating it yields CASSLRLDRVSSDTQYF.

This chain uses TRBV6-2 or TRBV6-3 with TRBJ1-6; D call uncertain. Germline V gene data show CDR1 as MNHEY and CDR2 as SVGEGT. The V and J ends lost 2 bases and 14 bases respectively, with 16 bases between them. The CDR3 contains 14 residues. The CDR3 is CASSYGPPKVTLHF. DNA of the CDR3: TGTGCCAGCAGTTACGGGCCCCCTAAGGTGACCCTCCACTTT.